Sequencing of this T cell receptor (beta chain) was carried out in a study of radiotherapy plus CTLA-4 blockade in lung cancer. The CDR3 spans 11 residues. Trimming cost V 0 bases and J 11 bases, with 7 bases left between them. Germline assignment: CDR1 MGHRA and CDR2 YSYEKL. Only in-frame clones appear in the TCRdb table, and some are missing; sequencing was by immunoSEQ multiplex PCR. The profile shows around 45,000 clones, roughly 76% of them singletons. This clone was seen once. The rearrangement links TRBV4-1 to TRBJ2-5; D call uncertain. The starting material was peripheral blood, obtained from a patient treated with radiotherapy plus ipilimumab. This sequence was found in a human donor with non-small cell lung cancer who had stable disease on radiotherapy plus ipilimumab. The CDR3 reads CASSQEAVQYF. DNA for the CDR3: TGCGCCAGCAGCCAAGAGGCGGTACAGTACTTC.